This T cell receptor beta chain was identified in a study of T-cell reconstitution after alpha-beta-depleted transplantation in children. The authors prepared the TCRbeta library with unique molecular identifiers. MiXCR was run by TCRdb on the PCR reads, yielding one entry per CDR3 protein. The sample shows fewer than 350,000 distinct CDR3 sequences, over 7.5% of them seen only once. Study results and limitations: Where alpha-beta T cells came from about two months after transplant was reportedly several hundred expanded graft clones. Some patients' high day-60 TCRbeta diversity was attributed to recipient cells surviving conditioning. Newly produced T cells mostly accounted for T-cell counts and diversity one year post-transplant.

Unmatched junction bases numbered 16, after V lost 6 bases and J lost 6 bases. The CDR3 totals 17 residues. This clonotype was found many times. Its matching antigen is unknown. The clonotype originates from a female patient between 2 and 15 years old who had a stem cell transplant for Fanconi anemia, so the T cells may come from the graft donor. Sequencing used peripheral blood, obtained 360 days after TCRalphabeta/CD19-depleted stem cell transplant. The rearrangement uses TRBV12-3 or TRBV12-4 and TRBJ1-5; 8 bases line up with TRBD1. The chain's CDR3 is CASSSGQGQPGSQPQHF. The CDR3 region has the DNA TGTGCCAGCAGCTCAGGACAGGGCCAGCCCGGTAGTCAGCCCCAGCATTTT.